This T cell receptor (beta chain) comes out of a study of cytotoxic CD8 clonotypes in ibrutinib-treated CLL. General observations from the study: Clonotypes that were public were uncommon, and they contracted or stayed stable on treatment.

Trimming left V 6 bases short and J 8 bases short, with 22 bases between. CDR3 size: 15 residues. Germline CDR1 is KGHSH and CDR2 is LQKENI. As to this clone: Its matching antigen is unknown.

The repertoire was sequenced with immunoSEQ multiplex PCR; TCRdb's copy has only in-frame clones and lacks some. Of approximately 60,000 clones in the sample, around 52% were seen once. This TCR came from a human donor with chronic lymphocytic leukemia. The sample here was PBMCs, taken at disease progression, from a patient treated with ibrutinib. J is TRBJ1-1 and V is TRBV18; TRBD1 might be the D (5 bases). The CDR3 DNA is TGTGCCAGCTCCCTTGCCCCGGGACGCCTCGCCGAAGCTTTCTTT. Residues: CASSLAPGRLAEAFF.